This TCR beta chain appears in the sequencing data of a study of T cells in Graves' hyperthyroidism and ophthalmopathy. The wider study: Specimen type is peripheral blood, collected at initial diagnosis prior to any treatment.

Study-wide points: Appearing also in blood were most of the thyroid clonotypes expanded above 0.001. Model output signaled ophthalmopathy a median 6.5 months ahead of onset.

On this clonotype itself: Its specificity is unknown.

Germline CDR1 and CDR2: MNHEY and SVGAGI. The V and J ends lost 2 bases and 2 bases respectively, with 12 bases between them. The CDR3 contains 15 residues. The CDR3 regions of TCR beta were amplified from RNA transcripts. TCR CDR3 underwent first-round RT-PCR with the HTBI primer set. TCRdb re-called the multiplex PCR reads through MiXCR, storing one row per CDR3 protein. The sample holds roughly 580,000 distinct CDR3 sequences, about 15% seen once. Any symptoms of ophthalmopathy came after the first hyperthyroidism diagnosis, from which the blood sample dates. V is TRBV6-5 and J is TRBJ1-1; TRBD1 is a possible D gene (5 bases). The clonotype originates from a woman aged 25 to 39 with Graves' hyperthyroidism that later progressed to Graves' ophthalmopathy. Sequencing input: blood. The CDR3 DNA sequence: TGTGCCAGCAGTTACGTGGGCAGGGTCAACACTGAAGCTTTCTTT. It codes for CASSYVGRVNTEAFF.